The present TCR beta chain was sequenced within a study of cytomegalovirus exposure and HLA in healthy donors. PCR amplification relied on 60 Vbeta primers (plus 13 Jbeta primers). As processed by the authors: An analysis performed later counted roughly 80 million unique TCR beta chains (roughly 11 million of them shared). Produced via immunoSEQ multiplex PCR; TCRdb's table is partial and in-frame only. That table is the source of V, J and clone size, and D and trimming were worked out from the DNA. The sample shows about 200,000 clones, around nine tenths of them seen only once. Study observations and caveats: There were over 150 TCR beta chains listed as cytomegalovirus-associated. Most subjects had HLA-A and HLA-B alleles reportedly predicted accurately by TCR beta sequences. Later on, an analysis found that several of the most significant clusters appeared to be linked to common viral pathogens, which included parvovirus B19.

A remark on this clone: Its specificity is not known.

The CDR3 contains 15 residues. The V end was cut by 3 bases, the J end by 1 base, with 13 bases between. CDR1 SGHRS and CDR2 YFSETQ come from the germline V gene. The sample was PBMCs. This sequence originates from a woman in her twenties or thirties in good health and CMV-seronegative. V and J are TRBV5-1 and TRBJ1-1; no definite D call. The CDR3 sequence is CASSSGGTGNTEAFF. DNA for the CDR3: TGCGCCAGCAGCTCTGGCGGCACCGGGAACACTGAAGCTTTCTTT.